These 28 T cell receptor beta chains were sequenced from one sample in a study of patients and donors after allogeneic stem cell transplantation. TCRdb reprocessed the RT-PCR reads with MiXCR, giving one entry per CDR3 protein. This table has about 960,000 distinct CDR3 sequences, under 20% appearing once. Sequencing was done on a sample of blood, either unsorted or a sorted T cell fraction (not recorded which). These receptors were taken from a human donor who was either an allogeneic HSCT recipient or a stem cell or donor lymphocyte infusion donor (not recorded which). It is not recorded whose cells these are; they may come from a transplant donor.

The chain uses TRBV9 and TRBJ1-4, with D perhaps matching TRBD1 (5 bases). Between the trimmed V and J ends, which lost 3 bases and 6 bases, there was a span of 9 bases. This CDR3 has 13 residues. Germline-derived CDR1 and CDR2 are SGDLS and YYNGEE. The CDR3 here is CASSGTGYEKLFF. The CDR3 DNA reads TGTGCCAGCAGCGGAACAGGTTATGAAAAACTGTTTTTT. The full variable domain, with the rest looked up from reference TRBV9 and TRBJ1-4, is DSGVTQTPKHLITATGQRVTLRCSPRSGDLSVYWYQQSLDQGLQFLIQYYNGEERAKGNILERFSAQQFPDLHSELNLSSLELGDSALYFCASSGTGYEKLFFGSGTQLSVL.

This clonotype was seen only a few times. The chain carries TRBV2 and TRBJ2-3; TRBD2 aligns across 9 bases. The germline V gene encodes CDR1 SNHLY and CDR2 FYNNEI. The CDR3 has 13 amino acids. J was trimmed by 3 bases and V by 9 bases; bases with no gene match: 4. The CDR3: CASNSGSTDTQYF. The CDR3 coding sequence is TGTGCCAGTAATAGCGGGAGTACAGATACGCAGTATTTT.

The chain recombines TRBV15 with TRBJ2-7; 11 bases map to TRBD1. Germline-derived CDR1 and CDR2 are LNHNV and YYDKDF (reference sequence). The CDR3 is 15 residues long. V lost 5 bases and J lost 1; bases outside the gene matches: 4. The CDR3 DNA is TGTGCCACCAGCCACCGGGACAGGGGGTCCTACGAGCAGTACTTC. It is translated as CATSHRDRGSYEQYF.

This clonotype was seen a few times. CDR3 sequence: CASTLGTSVGDTQYF. For the CDR3, the DNA is TGTGCCAGCACCCTCGGGACTAGCGTCGGAGATACGCAGTATTTT. The V and J genes are TRBV6-1 and TRBJ2-3; 10 bases match TRBD2. Germline trimming cut 7 bases from V and 5 bases from J; bases unmatched to any gene: 9. The CDR3 has 15 residues. Germline V lookup: CDR1 MNHNS, CDR2 SASEGT.

Many counts were recorded for this clonotype. This rearrangement joins TRBV18 to TRBJ1-1; the D gene is possibly TRBD1 (5 bases). Germline CDR1 and CDR2: KGHSH and LQKENI. This CDR3 has 14 amino acids. V shed 8 bases and J shed 2 bases, with 15 bases lying between them. CDR3 protein: CASSPDRANTEAFF. CDR3 in DNA: TGTGCCAGCAGCCCCGACAGAGCAAACACTGAAGCTTTCTTT.

The CDR3 coding sequence is TGCGCCAGCAGCAGGGGGACTAGCGGGGGGGCACGCTCCTACAATGAGCAGTTCTTC. Protein sequence: CASSRGTSGGARSYNEQFF. The rearrangement joins TRBV5-1 to TRBJ2-1; 16 nucleotides line up with TRBD2. The CDR3 contains 19 residues. Germline trimming cut 4 bases from V and 0 bases from J; bases unmatched to any gene: 7. Germline values: CDR1 SGHRS, CDR2 YFSETQ.

The genes are TRBV20-1 and TRBJ1-1; 11 bases agree with TRBD1. The CDR3 totals 17 residues. The V segment lost 0 bases and the J segment 5 bases; nucleotides outside the gene matches: 11. CDR1 DFQATT and CDR2 SNEGSKA come from the germline V gene (reference sequence). CDR3 loop: CSARDRAWGTGGTEAFF. The CDR3 DNA is TGCAGTGCTAGAGATCGGGCTTGGGGGACAGGGGGAACTGAAGCTTTCTTT.

This clonotype came up a few times. J is TRBJ2-1 and V is TRBV6-2 or TRBV6-3; D unresolved. The CDR3 is 16 residues long. V gave up 6 bases and J gave up 0 bases, with 15 bases separating them. Germline lookup yields CDR1 MNHEY and CDR2 SVGEGT. CDR3 DNA sequence: TGTGCCAGCAGACCAATCCTTACTTACTCCTACAATGAGCAGTTCTTC. Translated: CASRPILTYSYNEQFF.

This clonotype turned up a few times. The chain uses TRBV20-1 and TRBJ2-1; 7 nucleotides match TRBD2. The CDR3 is 10 residues long. J lost 14 bases, V lost 5 bases, and 6 bases had no gene match. CDR1 is DFQATT and CDR2 is SNEGSKA in the germline V gene (reference sequence). The CDR3 region is CSARTSREFF. CDR3 coding DNA: TGCAGTGCTCGGACTAGTAGGGAGTTCTTC.

V usage is TRBV27 and J usage is TRBJ1-1; 10 bases map to TRBD1. V was pared by 5 bases and J by 2 bases, with 5 bases of the junction left unmatched. This CDR3 is 15 amino acids long. The V gene's germline CDR1 is MNHEY and CDR2 SMNVEV (reference sequence). CDR3 protein: CASSVDRGPNTEAFF. The CDR3 DNA follows: TGTGCCAGCAGTGTCGACAGGGGGCCTAACACTGAAGCTTTCTTT.

This clonotype was seen only a few times. The J gene is TRBJ2-2, the V gene TRBV25-1, with D perhaps being TRBD1 or TRBD2 (5 bases each). The CDR3 is 15 residues long. CDR1 is MGHDK and CDR2 is SYGVNS in the germline V gene. V shed 4 bases and J shed 6 bases, with 15 bases lying between them. CDR3: CASSAYGGGAGELFF. In DNA, the CDR3 is TGTGCCAGCAGTGCGTATGGGGGTGGGGCCGGGGAGCTGTTTTTT.

The rearrangement joins TRBV14 to TRBJ2-1; D might be TRBD2 (6 bases). The V end lost 0 bases, the J end lost 7 bases, and 16 bases lay between the germline ends. Germline lookup yields CDR1 SGHDN and CDR2 FVKESK. The CDR3 is 16 amino acids. The CDR3 DNA follows: TGTGCCAGCAGCCAAGAGGCGGGGCTCCCTTTAAATGAGCAGTTCTTC. Protein: CASSQEAGLPLNEQFF.

This clonotype has only a few counts. CDR3 loop: CSARDRILTDTQYF. Here the CDR3 DNA reads TGCAGTGCTAGAGATCGAATCCTCACAGATACGCAGTATTTT. The chain has TRBV20-1 and TRBJ2-3, with D hard to call. Germline V gives CDR1 DFQATT, CDR2 SNEGSKA (reference sequence). This CDR3 has 14 residues. The germline V and J ends were trimmed by 0 bases and 2 bases, with 9 bases remaining between them.

Here the CDR3 reads CASSIFPSGAPGELFF. CDR3 coding DNA: TGTGCCAGTAGTATATTTCCTAGCGGGGCCCCCGGGGAGCTGTTTTTT. The V gene is TRBV19, the J gene TRBJ2-2; TRBD2 aligns across 9 bases. Germline V lookup: CDR1 LNHDA, CDR2 SQIVND (reference sequence). The length of the CDR3 is 16 residues. Trimming took 2 bases from V and 6 from J; bases not matched to a gene: 7. Based on the CDR3 plus reference TRBV19 and TRBJ2-2, the full variable domain is DGGITQSPKYLFRKEGQNVTLSCEQNLNHDAMYWYRQDPGQGLRLIYYSQIVNDFQKGDIAEGYSVSREKKESFPLTVTSAQKNPTAFYLCASSIFPSGAPGELFFGEGSRLTVL.

There are a few counts of this clonotype. The genes are TRBV10-3 and TRBJ1-5, with 9 bases that match TRBD1. Per germline, CDR1 ENHRY and CDR2 SYGVKD. Trimming cost V 4 bases and J 2 bases; bases outside gene matches: 0. This CDR3 spans 14 amino acids. The CDR3: CAISGDRGNQPQHF. The CDR3, as DNA: TGTGCCATCAGTGGGGACAGGGGCAATCAGCCCCAGCATTTT.

There are many counts of this clonotype. At one end, the junction sequence differs from germline, possibly due to a read error. The CDR3 region has the DNA TGTGCCAGCAGTTCCTTCACACTAGCGGGGGGCCCACCCCACTTC. It encodes CASSSFTLAGGPPHF. The rearrangement joins TRBV12-3 or TRBV12-4 to TRBJ2-7, with 12 bases that match TRBD2. This CDR3 is built from 15 residues.

This clonotype was detected only a few times. V is TRBV15 and J is TRBJ2-1; D is tentatively TRBD1 or TRBD2 (5 bases each). The length of the CDR3 is 17 residues. The V gene's germline CDR1 is LNHNV and CDR2 YYDKDF (reference sequence). The V end was cut by 5 bases, the J end by 2 bases, with 19 bases between. The DNA for the CDR3 is TGTGCCACCAGCCACTCAAGGGGTAGGGGAGCCTACAATGAGCAGTTCTTC. This encodes CATSHSRGRGAYNEQFF.

The table lists this clonotype with many counts. The chain has TRBV12-3 or TRBV12-4 and TRBJ2-7; D not resolved. This CDR3 spans 9 amino acids. The V gene lost 8 bases and the J gene lost 4 bases, with 3 bases spanning the gap. In DNA, the CDR3 is TGTGCCAGCGGGTACGAGCAGTACTTC. As protein: CASGYEQYF.

This clonotype appeared a few times. This chain joins TRBV7-9 and TRBJ1-6; 9 bases fit TRBD1. V shed 4 bases and J 9 bases; nucleotides not matched to a gene: 4. This CDR3 region has 14 residues. The V gene's germline CDR1 is SEHNR and CDR2 FQNEAQ (reference sequence). CDR3 loop: CASSYGQGPSPLHF. CDR3 in DNA: TGTGCCAGCAGCTACGGACAGGGGCCTTCACCCCTCCACTTT.

The V gene is TRBV3-1, the J gene TRBJ2-7; 9 bases line up with TRBD1. The CDR3 is 14 residues long. Per germline, CDR1 LGHDT and CDR2 YNNKEL (reference sequence). With V trimmed by 4 bases and J by 7 bases, 8 bases remained unmatched. The CDR3 spells CASSPGDRAGEQYF. The DNA of the CDR3 is TGTGCCAGCAGCCCCGGGGACAGGGCGGGAGAGCAGTACTTC.

The chain couples TRBV5-1 to TRBJ2-1, with TRBD2 as a possible D gene (6 bases). The CDR3 has 13 amino acids. V shed 4 bases and J shed 10 bases, with 15 bases lying between them. The germline V gene encodes CDR1 SGHRS and CDR2 YFSETQ. CDR3 sequence reads: CASSIMDGGEQFF. The CDR3 nucleotides read TGCGCCAGCAGCATAATGGACGGAGGGGAGCAGTTCTTC. Filled out from reference TRBV5-1 and TRBJ2-1, the complete variable domain reads KAGVTQTPRYLIKTRGQQVTLSCSPISGHRSVSWYQQTPGQGLQFLFEYFSETQRNKGNFPGRFSGRQFSNSRSEMNVSTLELGDSALYLCASSIMDGGEQFFGPGTRLTVL.

This clonotype was observed a few times. V and J are TRBV20-1 and TRBJ2-5; tentative D call: TRBD1 (5 bases). Trimming took off 8 bases at V and 1 base at J, with 14 bases between the two ends. CDR1 and CDR2 from the germline V gene are DFQATT and SNEGSKA (reference sequence). This CDR3 is 13 amino acids long. As DNA, the CDR3 is TGCAGTCCCGCGAAGACAGTCCAAGAGACCCAGTACTTC. Amino acid sequence: CSPAKTVQETQYF.

The rearrangement joins TRBV7-3 to TRBJ2-1; TRBD2 agrees at 9 bases. This CDR3 is built from 15 residues. CDR1 is SGHTA, CDR2 FQGTGA, per germline. V was clipped by 5 bases and J by 4 bases; unmatched bases: 6. The CDR3 bases are TGTGCCAGCAGCCCCGATAGCGGGAGATACAATGAGCAGTTCTTC. This translates into CASSPDSGRYNEQFF.

The table lists this clonotype with a few counts. The V call is TRBV12-3 or TRBV12-4, the J call TRBJ1-3, with 7 bases fitting TRBD1. The CDR3 is 16 amino acids. The ends lost 7 bases at V and 8 bases at J; junction bases unmatched: 17. Written as DNA, the CDR3 is TGTGCCAGCACTCTACCACTCCCAGGGGGTGAAGACACCATATATTTT. This sequence encodes CASTLPLPGGEDTIYF.

The V call is TRBV11-2, the J call TRBJ1-1; TRBD1 is a possible D gene (5 bases). This CDR3 is 14 amino acids long. Per germline, CDR1 SGHAT and CDR2 FQNNGV. Trimming stripped 5 bases from V and 3 bases from J, with 13 bases between. The chain's CDR3 is CASSHRGRYTEAFF. The CDR3, as DNA: TGTGCCAGCAGCCACCGGGGGAGGTACACTGAAGCTTTCTTT.

This clonotype has only a few counts. The CDR3: CAISEFGTGDSTGELFF. Here the CDR3 DNA reads TGTGCCATCAGTGAGTTCGGGACAGGGGATAGCACCGGGGAGCTGTTTTTT. V is TRBV10-3 and J is TRBJ2-2; 10 positions match TRBD1. The CDR3 has 17 residues. CDR1 and CDR2 (germline): ENHRY, SYGVKD. Trimming cost V 1 base and J 4 bases; bases outside gene matches: 6.

The V and J genes are TRBV7-9 and TRBJ2-7; 9 positions match TRBD1. The CDR3 has 14 amino acids. V gave up 6 bases and J gave up 5 bases; unmatched junction bases: 8. Germline V gene sequence: CDR1 SEHNR, CDR2 FQNEAQ (reference sequence). The CDR3 coding sequence is TGTGCCAGCAGGGCCGGGACAGGGAGCCACGAGCAGTACTTC. Amino acid sequence: CASRAGTGSHEQYF.

The chain couples TRBV4-1 to TRBJ2-7; D may be TRBD2 (5 bases). CDR1 and CDR2 from the germline V gene are MGHRA and YSYEKL. V was shortened by 0 bases and J by 0 bases, with 9 bases between the two germline ends. The CDR3 is 15 residues long. In DNA, the CDR3 is TGCGCCAGCAGCCAAGAAGCGGATTTCTCCTACGAGCAGTACTTC. Translation: CASSQEADFSYEQYF.